Listed below are T cell receptor beta chains from one sample, sequenced in a study of shared T cell receptors in the human thymus. Profiling relied on immunoSEQ multiplex PCR, and the TCRdb table lists in-frame clones only, not all of them. The sample contains roughly 550,000 clones, about four fifths of which appear only once. The same specimen was also included in a second study, on human thymus T cells.

Sample: thymocytes. The receptors derive from a boy younger than two with a congenital heart defect. The CDR3 runs from the conserved cysteine through the conserved F or W. Fields, in order: clone size, V gene, D gene, CDR3 length, J gene, CDR3 DNA, CDR3 protein. The D gene is left open where the match is weak. Some rows have no size entry. The others give once, few or many, or a class for an expanded clone.

few	TRBV28	NA	17	TRBJ1-5	TGTGCCAGCAGTTTATGGGGTCGAGGCAGGGTCAATCAGCCCCAGCATTTT	CASSLWGRGRVNQPQHF
NA	TRBV9	NA	16	TRBJ2-7	TGTGCCAGCAGCCCAGGTTGGTCTAGCGAAACTTACGAGCAGTACTTC	CASSPGWSSETYEQYF
NA	TRBV29-1	TRBD1	17	TRBJ2-3	TGCAGCCCCCACCGAGACAGGGGCGGTAGTAGCACAGATACGCAGTATTTT	CSPHRDRGGSSTDTQYF
few	TRBV19	NA	11	TRBJ1-1	TGTGCCAGTAGTATTCGAGGTAGGGCTTTCTTT	CASSIRGRAFF
few	TRBV4-3	NA	15	TRBJ2-5	TGCGCCAGCAGCCACCGATATGGGCCCCAAGAGACCCAGTACTTC	CASSHRYGPQETQYF
NA	TRBV14	TRBD2	16	TRBJ2-5	TGTGCCAGCAGCCTAAGATTAGCGGGAGGAGGGGAGACCCAGTACTTC	CASSLRLAGGGETQYF
NA	TRBV6-6	NA	14	TRBJ2-5	TGTGCCAGCAGTCGACAGGTTAACCAAGAGACCCAGTACTTC	CASSRQVNQETQYF
NA	TRBV10-1	TRBD2	18	TRBJ2-3	TGCGCCAGCCTGACGGCGCTAGCGGGATCCCCTGGCACAGATACGCAGTATTTT	CASLTALAGSPGTDTQYF
NA	TRBV4-3	TRBD1	14	TRBJ2-2	TGCGCCAGCAGCCCCAGGACAGGGGCCGGGGAGCTGTTTTTT	CASSPRTGAGELFF
once	TRBV27	NA	17	TRBJ1-2	TGTGCCAGCAGTTCCCTCGGTATGCTGTTCCCTACCGGTGGCTACACCTTC	CASSSLGMLFPTGGYTF
NA	TRBV5-1	TRBD1	17	TRBJ2-7	TGCGCCAGCAGCTCAGGTCCCGTCGGGACAGGCCCCTACGAGCAGTACTTC	CASSSGPVGTGPYEQYF
NA	TRBV4-1	NA	13	TRBJ1-1	TGCGCCAGCAGCCAGTACAGGGCTGGTGAAGCTTTCTTT	CASSQYRAGEAFF
NA	TRBV4-3	NA	15	TRBJ1-1	TGCGCCAGCAGCCAAGACAGCAGGGTGAAAACTGAAGCTTTCTTT	CASSQDSRVKTEAFF
NA	TRBV6-5	TRBD1	13	TRBJ1-2	TGTGCCAGCAGTTACTCGACAGGGGCTGGCTACACCTTC	CASSYSTGAGYTF
NA	TRBV10-2	TRBD2	21	TRBJ2-5	TGCGCCAGCAGTGAGCGCGGGACTAGCGGGATTAATGCGAGGGACCAAGAGACCCAGTACTTC	CASSERGTSGINARDQETQYF
NA	TRBV4-2	NA	16	TRBJ1-1	TGTGCCAGCAGCCAAGACTCGCGACCGGAAGGGGCTGAAGCTTTCTTT	CASSQDSRPEGAEAFF
NA	TRBV28	NA	15	TRBJ2-7	TGTGCCAGCATCATAGGGGGGGGAGGGCCCGGGGAGCAGTACTTC	CASIIGGGGPGEQYF
NA	TRBV27	TRBD1	12	TRBJ2-3	TGTGCCACCACAGGGGAGCTGGATACGCAGTATTTT	CATTGELDTQYF
few	TRBV30	NA	18	TRBJ2-1	TGTGCCTGGAGTCCAGGGACAAGGCCGCACTCCCCTTACAATGAGCAGTTCTTC	CAWSPGTRPHSPYNEQFF
NA	TRBV5-1	TRBD1	15	TRBJ2-7	TGCGCCAGCAGCTGGGACAGGGGGCTCTTCTACGAGCAGTACTTC	CASSWDRGLFYEQYF
NA	TRBV27	NA	19	TRBJ2-1	TGTGCCAGCAGTTCTCCGAGGATTCCACCTTCTGGCTCCTACAATGAGCAGTTCTTC	CASSSPRIPPSGSYNEQFF
few	TRBV19	TRBD1	12	TRBJ2-7	TGTGCCAGCCAGGGACAGCCCTACGAGCAGTACTTC	CASQGQPYEQYF
few	TRBV27	NA	15	TRBJ1-1	TGTGCCAGCAGTTTAGGGGGGAGATTGAACACTGAAGCTTTCTTT	CASSLGGRLNTEAFF
NA	TRBV27	TRBD2	18	TRBJ2-3	TGTGCCAGCAGTTTGTCGATGGGGACTAGCGGGATCACAGATACGCAGTATTTT	CASSLSMGTSGITDTQYF
NA	TRBV9	TRBD1	14	TRBJ2-5	TGTGCCAGCAGCGGCAGGGGGCTCCAAGAGACCCAGTACTTC	CASSGRGLQETQYF
NA	TRBV14	TRBD2	20	TRBJ2-6	TGTGCCAGCAGCCGATTAAATGGGACTAGCGGGACGTCTGGGGCCAACGTCCTGACTTTC	CASSRLNGTSGTSGANVLTF
NA	TRBV28	NA	14	TRBJ2-3	TGTGCCAGCAGTTTCGAGGGACATACAGATACGCAGTATTTT	CASSFEGHTDTQYF
NA	TRBV9	NA	16	TRBJ2-2	TGTGCCAGCAGCGTTTTTCCTAGCGAGAACACCGGGGAGCTGTTTTTT	CASSVFPSENTGELFF
NA	TRBV4-2	TRBD1	17	TRBJ2-1	TGTGCCAGCAGCAGGGAAGGGGAGACAGGGGCGGTCAATGAGCAGTTCTTC	CASSREGETGAVNEQFF
NA	TRBV7-2	TRBD1	21	TRBJ2-2	TGTGCCAGCAGCTTAGCGTCCCAGCCGGGACAGACACGAGTAGTAACCGGGGAGCTGTTTTTT	CASSLASQPGQTRVVTGELFF
few	TRBV5-8	TRBD2	16	TRBJ2-5	TGTGCCAGCCTTACGCCGCAGGAGGGGACTAACGAGACCCAGTACTTC	CASLTPQEGTNETQYF
NA	TRBV15	TRBD2	16	TRBJ2-5	TGTGCCACCAGCAGCGGCCGGGTAGCGGGGAAAGAGACCCAGTACTTC	CATSSGRVAGKETQYF
once	TRBV19	TRBD2	15	TRBJ2-1	TGTGCCAGTAGTATATTAGCGGGGGAATACAATGAGCAGTTCTTC	CASSILAGEYNEQFF
NA	TRBV30	TRBD2	15	TRBJ2-1	TGTGCCTGGGCCCCGTATCTAGCGGGAGTCACTGAGCAGTTCTTC	CAWAPYLAGVTEQFF
NA	TRBV10-3	NA	13	TRBJ2-5	TGTGCCATCAGTGAAGGCGGGCAAGAGACCCAGTACTTC	CAISEGGQETQYF
NA	TRBV9	TRBD2	19	TRBJ2-1	TGTGCCAGCAGCGATTTAGGGACTAGCGGGAGGTCCACCTACAATGAGCAGTTCTTC	CASSDLGTSGRSTYNEQFF
NA	TRBV9	TRBD1	18	TRBJ2-7	TGTGCCAGCAGCCCCCGCGGGACAGGGGGCAGCGGGCTCCACGAGCAGTACTTC	CASSPRGTGGSGLHEQYF
NA	TRBV29-1	NA	15	TRBJ2-1	TGCAGCGTTGAAAATTCGAGGGAGGCTTACAATGAGCAGTTCTTC	CSVENSREAYNEQFF
NA	TRBV7-4	TRBD2	15	TRBJ2-1	TGTGCCAGCAGCTTACTAGCGGGAGAAATCAATGAGCAGTTCTTC	CASSLLAGEINEQFF
once	TRBV6-1	TRBD1	15	TRBJ2-1	TGTGCCAGCAGGACAGGGGGCCACTACTACAATGAGCAGTTCTTC	CASRTGGHYYNEQFF
once	TRBV19	NA	16	TRBJ2-7	TGTGCCAGTAGTATAGGACAGCCCAGGGGTTCCTACGAGCAGTACTTC	CASSIGQPRGSYEQYF
few	TRBV12-2	NA	17	TRBJ2-5	TGTGCAAGTCGCCCCGAGGCCGGGGGGAGTGTTAGAGAGACCCAGTACTTC	CASRPEAGGSVRETQYF
NA	TRBV4-3	NA	17	TRBJ2-7	TGCGCCAGCAGCCGCAGGTCTAAGGAGGGGATCTCCTACGAGCAGTACTTC	CASSRRSKEGISYEQYF
NA	TRBV19	TRBD2	16	TRBJ2-5	TGTGCCAGTAGTACCGCGGGGACTAGCGTTACCGGGACCCAGTACTTC	CASSTAGTSVTGTQYF
NA	TRBV10-3	TRBD2	15	TRBJ2-3	TGTGCCATCATAAATAGCGGGGCTCACACAGATACGCAGTATTTT	CAIINSGAHTDTQYF
NA	TRBV14	NA	17	TRBJ2-1	TGTGCCAGCAGCCGAGTAATGCCAGCGGGACAAAAGAATGAGCAGTTCTTC	CASSRVMPAGQKNEQFF
NA	TRBV9	TRBD2	16	TRBJ2-7	TGTGCCAGCAGCGCCGGGACTAGCGGGCACTCCTACGAGCAGTACTTC	CASSAGTSGHSYEQYF